What follows are 7 T cell receptor beta chains derived from one specimen sequenced in a study of blood T cell repertoires in COVID-19. Data came from immunoSEQ multiplex PCR; TCRdb stores just in-frame clones and leaves some out. Of 200,000 to 250,000 clones in the sample, about 88% were seen once. Material: peripheral blood. The receptors were sampled from a man in his sixties with acute or convalescent COVID-19.

This rearrangement joins TRBV6-6 to TRBJ1-1; 8 nucleotides align to TRBD1. V dropped 6 bases and J dropped 2; count of bases not matched to a gene: 5. CDR3 length: 14 amino acids. Looked up from germline, CDR1 is MNHNY and CDR2 is SVGAGI (reference sequence). The DNA for the CDR3 is TGTGCCAGCAGCCGACAGGGGTTTAACACTGAAGCTTTCTTT. This encodes CASSRQGFNTEAFF.

The chain joins TRBV27 to TRBJ1-2, with D uncertain. CDR1 MNHEY and CDR2 SMNVEV come from the germline V gene (reference sequence). CDR3 length: 15 amino acids. V was clipped by 4 bases and J by 7 bases, with 19 bases between them. Here the CDR3 DNA reads TGTGCCAGCAGTTCCCAACTTTCGGGGAAGGGTGGCTACACCTTC. Translated, it gives CASSSQLSGKGGYTF.

The chain has TRBV11-2 and TRBJ2-5, with 9 bases matching TRBD1. The J segment lost 5 bases and the V segment lost 4 bases, leaving 8 bases of the junction unmatched. The CDR3 totals 15 residues. CDR1 SGHAT and CDR2 FQNNGV come from the germline V gene. The CDR3 loop reads CASSSPGTGLETQYF. The CDR3 DNA is TGTGCCAGCAGCTCCCCCGGGACAGGGTTGGAGACCCAGTACTTC.

The gene calls are TRBV18 and TRBJ2-7; D possibly corresponds to TRBD2 (6 bases). The V gene's germline CDR1 is KGHSH and CDR2 LQKENI. The CDR3 spans 15 residues. Between the trimmed V and J ends, which lost 3 bases and 4 bases, there was a span of 16 bases. Here the CDR3 DNA reads TGTGCCAGCTCACCGCCGGAGGGGCCTTTTTACGAGCAGTACTTC. Amino acid sequence: CASSPPEGPFYEQYF.

CDR3 bases: TGCGCCAGCAGCTTGGGTAGAAAAGAGACCCAGTACTTC. Amino acids: CASSLGRKETQYF. The chain recombines TRBV5-1 with TRBJ2-5; unclear D gene. Germline V CDR1 and CDR2: SGHRS, YFSETQ. The length of the CDR3 is 13 residues. Trimming took 0 bases from V and 3 from J, leaving 6 bases between them.

The J gene is TRBJ2-7, the V gene TRBV19; 8 positions match TRBD1. J lost 2 bases, V lost 3 bases, and 6 bases had no gene match. This CDR3 is 15 amino acids long. The germline V gene encodes CDR1 LNHDA and CDR2 SQIVND (reference sequence). CDR3 in DNA: TGTGCCAGTAGTATTTCTGGACAGGGAGCCTACGAGCAGTACTTC. It codes for CASSISGQGAYEQYF. The full variable domain, in which reference TRBV19 and TRBJ2-7 provide the parts outside the CDR3, is DGGITQSPKYLFRKEGQNVTLSCEQNLNHDAMYWYRQDPGQGLRLIYYSQIVNDFQKGDIAEGYSVSREKKESFPLTVTSAQKNPTAFYLCASSISGQGAYEQYFGPGTRLTVT.

CDR3 region: CASSQVRGGVETQYF. The CDR3 DNA reads TGTGCCAGCAGCCAAGTGAGGGGGGGCGTGGAGACCCAGTACTTC. The chain joins TRBV7-3 to TRBJ2-5; perhaps TRBD2 as D (7 bases). The CDR3 spans 15 residues. Germline V gives CDR1 SGHTA, CDR2 FQGTGA. The ends were cut back, 5 bases at V and 5 bases at J, with 18 bases in the middle. Full variable domain (missing parts from reference TRBV7-3 and TRBJ2-5): GAGVSQTPSNKVTEKGKYVELRCDPISGHTALYWYRQSLGQGPEFLIYFQGTGAADDSGLPNDRFFAVRPEGSVSTLKIQRTERGDSAVYLCASSQVRGGVETQYFGPGTRLLVL.